This T cell receptor beta chain is drawn from a study of ipilimumab plus nivolumab after autologous stem cell transplantation. Across the whole study: Patients received a median of 5 ipilimumab and 8 nivolumab doses.

Study findings and constraints: Authors suggest TCR repertoire, Treg phenotype and gut microbiota support further study.

The assay was immunoSEQ multiplex PCR, and TCRdb's table has in-frame clones only and misses some. The repertoire holds around 12,000 clones, with 60% to 75% as singletons. On this clone itself: No antigen is known for it.

Checkpoint therapy with ipilimumab 1 mg/kg began 14 to 28 days after transplant. The sample consisted of PBMCs, taken in a trial of ipilimumab plus nivolumab as post-transplant consolidation. The clonotype comes from a male donor with diffuse large B-cell lymphoma.

The CDR3 coding sequence is TGTGCCAGCAGCTTGATCCGGATTGGGGCTAGCACAGATACGCAGTATTTT. This encodes CASSLIRIGASTDTQYF. V is TRBV5-4 and J is TRBJ2-3; maybe TRBD1 (5 bases). Between the trimmed V and J ends, which lost 1 base and 0 bases, there was a span of 15 bases. CDR1 is SGHNT and CDR2 is YYREEE in the germline V gene (reference sequence). The length of the CDR3 is 17 residues.